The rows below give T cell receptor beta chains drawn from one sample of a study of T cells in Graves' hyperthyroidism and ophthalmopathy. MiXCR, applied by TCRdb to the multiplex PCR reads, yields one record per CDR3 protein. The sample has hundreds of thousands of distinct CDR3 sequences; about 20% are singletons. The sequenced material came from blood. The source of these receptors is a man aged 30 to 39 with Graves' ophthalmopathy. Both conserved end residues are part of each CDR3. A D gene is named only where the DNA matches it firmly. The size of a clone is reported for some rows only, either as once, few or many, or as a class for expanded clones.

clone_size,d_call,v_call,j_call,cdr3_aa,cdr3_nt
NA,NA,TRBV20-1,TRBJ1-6,CSARGGEGDNSPLHF,TGCAGTGCTAGAGGAGGGGAAGGGGACAATTCACCCCTCCACTTT
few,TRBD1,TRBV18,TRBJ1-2,CASSQSTGERGYTF,TGTGCCAGCTCACAATCAACAGGGGAGCGGGGCTACACCTTC
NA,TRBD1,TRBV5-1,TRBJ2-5,CASSSQGAGETQYF,TGCGCCAGCAGTTCCCAGGGGGCTGGGGAGACCCAGTACTTC
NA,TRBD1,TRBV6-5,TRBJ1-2,CASSYSTRGYGYTF,TGTGCCAGCAGTTACTCGACCAGGGGGTATGGCTACACCTTC
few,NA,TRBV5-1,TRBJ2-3,CASSLGILGGRKTDTQYF,TGCGCCAGCAGCTTAGGGATACTAGGAGGGAGGAAGACAGATACGCAGTATTTT
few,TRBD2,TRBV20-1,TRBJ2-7,CSARAGTSGYEQYF,TGCAGTGCTAGGGCCGGGACTAGCGGGTACGAGCAGTACTTC
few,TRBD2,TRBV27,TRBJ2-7,CASSLSPGGPEQYF,TGTGCCAGCAGTTTATCGCCGGGAGGGCCCGAGCAGTACTTC
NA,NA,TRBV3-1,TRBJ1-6,CASSQVLDRPTSSYNSPLHF,TGTGCCAGCAGCCAAGTGTTGGACAGACCCACGAGCTCCTATAATTCACCCCTCCACTTT
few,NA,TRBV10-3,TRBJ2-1,CAISVVNEQFF,TGTGCCATCAGTGTGGTCAATGAGCAGTTCTTC
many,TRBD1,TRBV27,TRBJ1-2,CASSSNSPPVAGMTGGEYNYGYTF,TGTGCCAGCAGTTCCAATAGCCCCCCCGTCGCGGGGATGACAGGGGGCGAGTATAACTATGGCTACACCTTC
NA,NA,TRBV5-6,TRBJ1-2,CASSFERDGYTF,TGTGCCAGCAGCTTCGAAAGGGATGGCTACACCTTC
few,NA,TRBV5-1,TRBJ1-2,CASSPSASSHYGYTF,TGCGCCAGCAGCCCAAGTGCCAGTTCTCATTATGGCTACACCTTC
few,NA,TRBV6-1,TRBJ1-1,CASRSQGFFAEAFF,TGTGCCAGCAGGTCACAGGGTTTTTTTGCTGAAGCTTTCTTT
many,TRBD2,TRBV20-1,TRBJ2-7,CSATAGGDEQYF,TGCAGTGCTACAGCGGGAGGGGACGAGCAGTACTTC
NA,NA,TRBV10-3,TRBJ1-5,CAISERNNQPQHF,TGTGCCATCAGTGAGCGGAACAATCAGCCCCAGCATTTT
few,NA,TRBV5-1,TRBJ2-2,CASREAYTGELFF,TGCGCCAGCAGAGAGGCTTACACCGGGGAGCTGTTTTTT
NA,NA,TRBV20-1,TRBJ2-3,CSARVGNSLGEEAFTDTQYF,TGCAGTGCTAGAGTCGGGAATAGCCTTGGCGAGGAAGCTTTCACAGATACGCAGTATTTT
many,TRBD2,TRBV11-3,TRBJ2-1,CASSLDPTSGRNEQFF,TGTGCCAGCAGCTTAGATCCCACTAGCGGGAGGAATGAGCAGTTCTTC
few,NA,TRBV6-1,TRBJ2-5,CASSEVRPGTGQETQYF,TGTGCCAGCAGTGAAGTTCGCCCGGGAACCGGGCAAGAGACCCAGTACTTC
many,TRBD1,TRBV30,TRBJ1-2,CACQPGQNYGYTF,TGTGCCTGCCAACCGGGACAGAACTATGGCTACACCTTC
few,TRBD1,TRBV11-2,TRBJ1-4,CASSLGQGDEKLFF,TGTGCCAGCAGCTTAGGACAGGGAGATGAAAAACTGTTTTTT
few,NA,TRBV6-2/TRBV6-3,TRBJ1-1,CASSYFPPGGNTEAFF,TGTGCCAGCAGTTATTTCCCCCCCGGGGGAAACACTGAAGCTTTCTTT
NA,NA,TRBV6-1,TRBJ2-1,CASSPTPGSSYNEQFF,TGTGCCAGCAGCCCAACTCCAGGCTCCTCCTACAATGAGCAGTTCTTC
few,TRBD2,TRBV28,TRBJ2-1,CASRWLAASYNEQFF,TGTGCCAGCAGATGGCTAGCGGCATCCTACAATGAGCAGTTCTTC
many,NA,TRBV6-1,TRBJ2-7,CASRDGTQQYF,TGTGCCAGCAGGGACGGGACCCAGCAGTACTTC
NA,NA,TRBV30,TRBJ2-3,CAYGTFQFTDTQYF,TGTGCCTACGGGACTTTCCAATTCACAGATACGCAGTATTTT
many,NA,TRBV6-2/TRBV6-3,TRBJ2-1,CASTKRGRGLNEQFF,TGTGCCAGCACCAAGCGAGGGAGGGGGCTGAATGAGCAGTTCTTC
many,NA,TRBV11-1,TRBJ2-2,CASSFPAGELFF,TGTGCCAGCAGCTTCCCTGCCGGGGAGCTGTTTTTT
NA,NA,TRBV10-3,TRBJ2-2,CAISINPGDLNTGELFF,TGTGCCATCAGTATTAATCCGGGAGACCTTAACACCGGGGAGCTGTTTTTT
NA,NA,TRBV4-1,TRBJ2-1,CASSQGLNVEQFF,TGCGCCAGCAGCCAAGGATTGAACGTTGAGCAGTTCTTC
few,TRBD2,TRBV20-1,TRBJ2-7,CSARDLQAGEDEQYF,TGCAGTGCTAGAGATCTCCAAGCGGGAGAAGACGAGCAGTACTTC
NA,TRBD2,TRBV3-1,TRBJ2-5,CASNLAGVTETQYF,TGTGCCAGCAACCTAGCGGGAGTTACAGAGACCCAGTACTTC
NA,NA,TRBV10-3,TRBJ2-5,CAITPLAPGQETQYF,TGTGCCATCACCCCCCTAGCGCCGGGGCAAGAGACCCAGTACTTC
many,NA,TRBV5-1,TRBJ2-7,CASGPNSYEQYF,TGCGCCAGCGGACCGAACTCCTACGAGCAGTACTTC
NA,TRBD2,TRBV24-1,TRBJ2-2,CATPGPDRAASGRQGELFF,TGTGCCACCCCAGGTCCGGACAGGGCGGCTAGCGGGAGGCAAGGGGAGCTGTTTTTT
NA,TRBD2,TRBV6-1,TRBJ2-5,CASSPFGLAGKTQYF,TGTGCCAGCAGTCCTTTTGGACTAGCGGGGAAGACCCAGTACTTC
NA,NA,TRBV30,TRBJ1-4,CAWSDPSGAGAEKLFF,TGTGCCTGGAGTGACCCCTCGGGGGCGGGGGCTGAAAAACTGTTTTTT
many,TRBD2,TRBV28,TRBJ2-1,CASKLGGGYNEQFF,TGTGCCAGCAAGCTTGGCGGGGGCTACAATGAGCAGTTCTTC
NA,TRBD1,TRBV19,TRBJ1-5,CASSTPDRGRNQPQHF,TGTGCCAGTAGTACCCCGGACAGGGGGCGAAATCAGCCCCAGCATTTT
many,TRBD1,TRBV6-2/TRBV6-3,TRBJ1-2,CASSDRGNYGYTF,TGTGCCAGCAGCGACAGGGGGAACTATGGCTACACCTTC
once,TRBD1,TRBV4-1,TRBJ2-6,CASSQTGAGANVLTF,TGCGCCAGCAGCCAAACAGGGGCAGGGGCCAACGTCCTGACTTTC
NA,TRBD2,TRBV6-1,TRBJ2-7,CASSVAGASYEQYF,TGTGCCAGCAGTGTAGCGGGAGCGTCCTACGAGCAGTACTTC
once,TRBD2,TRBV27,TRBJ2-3,CASSFRLAGGRFSTDTQYF,TGTGCCAGCAGTTTTCGGCTAGCGGGAGGACGTTTTAGCACAGATACGCAGTATTTT
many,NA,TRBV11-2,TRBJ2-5,CASSQAGGGIQETQYF,TGTGCCAGCAGCCAGGCCGGGGGAGGCATCCAAGAGACCCAGTACTTC
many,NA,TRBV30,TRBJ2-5,CAWSVLGGMGETQYF,TGTGCCTGGAGTGTACTTGGGGGGATGGGAGAGACCCAGTACTTC
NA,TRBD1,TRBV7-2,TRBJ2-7,CASSLAGQASYEQYF,TGTGCCAGCAGCTTAGCGGGACAGGCTTCCTACGAGCAGTACTTC
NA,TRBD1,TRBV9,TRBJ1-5,CASSVDDRVSQPQHF,TGTGCCAGCAGCGTAGATGACAGGGTGAGCCAGCCCCAGCATTTT
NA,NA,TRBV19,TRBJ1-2,CASSMGPQVANYGYTF,TGTGCCAGTAGTATGGGACCTCAGGTAGCCAACTATGGCTACACCTTC
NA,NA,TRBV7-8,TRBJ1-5,CASSSRTPTGRGNQPQHF,TGTGCCAGCAGCTCTAGAACGCCGACAGGAAGGGGCAATCAGCCCCAGCATTTT
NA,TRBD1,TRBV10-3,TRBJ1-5,CAISSGTGTNQPQHF,TGTGCCATCAGTTCCGGGACAGGGACGAATCAGCCCCAGCATTTT
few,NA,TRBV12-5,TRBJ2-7,CASGLASSYEQYF,TGTGCTAGTGGTTTGGCCAGCTCCTACGAGCAGTACTTC